This T cell receptor (beta chain) was profiled in a study of CD8 T cells in Susac syndrome. The study's findings and limits: It was acknowledged in the study that its TCR sequencing and HLA analysis involved a relatively small number of individuals. The CD4+ T cell repertoires from Susac syndrome exhibited no clonal expansion.

The CDR3 is made up of 15 amino acids. V lost 5 bases, J lost 3 bases, and 14 bases lay in between. About this clonotype: Antigen specificity is unknown.

The RNA input was about 0.5 to 1 ug, and it was reverse transcribed with random hexamers. One entry per CDR3 protein results from TCRdb running MiXCR on the immunoSEQ multiplex PCR reads. The repertoire holds roughly 150,000 distinct CDR3 sequences, approximately 95% seen once, with 0.16% in the top ten. TCR beta sequencing was performed on blood CD8+ and CD4+ T cells. Diagnostic criteria defined recently for definite or probable disease were met by the Susac syndrome patients. Input material: CD4+ T cells from PBMCs. The receptor's source is a human donor with Susac syndrome. The genes are TRBV12-3 or TRBV12-4 and TRBJ1-5; D might be TRBD1 (6 bases). This CDR3 reads CASSRGGQLNQPQHF. CDR3 sequence (DNA): TGTGCCAGCAGTCGGGGGGGCCAGCTCAATCAGCCCCAGCATTTT.